The rows below give T cell receptor beta chains drawn from one sample of a study of cytomegalovirus exposure and HLA in healthy donors. Here immunoSEQ multiplex PCR was the method, and the copy in TCRdb shows in-frame clones only, minus some. The table lists about 210,000 clones, 82% of them singletons. Sequenced material: PBMCs. Source of these receptors: a middle-aged man in good health and CMV-seropositive. The CDR3 runs from the conserved cysteine through the conserved F or W. The D gene is left open where the match is weak. Clone size is shown for a subset of rows, as once, few, many or a class of expanded clone.

TRBJ2-2 TRBD2 . TRBV18 CASSPRLAANTGELFF TGTGCCAGCTCACCCAGACTAGCGGCGAACACCGGGGAGCTGTTTTTT
TRBJ1-1 . . TRBV28 CASQSPAGMNTEAFF TGTGCCAGCCAAAGTCCAGCAGGGATGAACACTGAAGCTTTCTTT
TRBJ2-3 . once TRBV5-1 CASSLDSRTDTQYF TGCGCCAGCAGCTTGGATTCCAGGACAGATACGCAGTATTTT
TRBJ1-2 TRBD1 . TRBV27 CASSLTGGNYGYTF TGTGCCAGCAGTCTTACAGGGGGCAACTATGGCTACACCTTC
TRBJ2-3 . few TRBV6-1 CASLEGGGDTDTQYF TGTGCCAGCCTTGAAGGAGGGGGAGACACAGATACGCAGTATTTT
TRBJ2-3 TRBD2 . TRBV7-7 CASSLAPAGVPDTQYF TGTGCTAGCAGCTTAGCCCCAGCGGGAGTCCCAGATACGCAGTATTTT
TRBJ2-7 . . TRBV5-4 CASSLYSVKGYEQYF TGTGCCAGCAGCTTGTATAGCGTGAAGGGCTACGAGCAGTACTTC
TRBJ2-1 TRBD2 . TRBV11-3 CASSLVRLAGGEQFF TGTGCCAGCAGCTTAGTTCGCCTAGCGGGAGGTGAGCAGTTCTTC
TRBJ2-1 TRBD2 . TRBV27 CASSREGLAGGRGQFF TGTGCCAGCAGTCGCGAGGGACTAGCGGGGGGGAGGGGGCAGTTCTTC
TRBJ1-1 TRBD1 few TRBV7-3 CATAPGQTSEAFF TGTGCCACCGCACCGGGACAGACATCTGAAGCTTTCTTT
TRBJ2-3 TRBD2 . TRBV19 CASTQLSGSYTQYF TGTGCCAGTACCCAGTTGAGCGGGAGCTATACGCAGTATTTT
TRBJ1-1 . few TRBV25-1 CASRRGVAEAFF TGTGCCAGCAGGCGGGGGGTCGCTGAAGCTTTCTTT
TRBJ1-2 . . TRBV27 CASSPRVESSGYTF TGTGCCAGCAGCCCCAGGGTCGAGAGTAGCGGCTACACCTTC
TRBJ1-1 . few TRBV30 CAWSVHRNTEAFF TGTGCCTGGAGTGTACATCGGAACACTGAAGCTTTCTTT
TRBJ2-5 TRBD2 . TRBV7-8 CASSLGGSRGETQYF TGTGCCAGCAGCTTGGGCGGGAGCCGTGGAGAGACCCAGTACTTC
TRBJ1-5 . . TRBV21-1 CASSKEGGTGDNQPQHF TGTGCCAGCAGCAAAGAGGGGGGGACAGGGGACAATCAGCCCCAGCATTTT
TRBJ1-1 . . TRBV6-5 CASSYLDRNTEAFF TGTGCCAGCAGTTACTTGGACAGGAACACTGAAGCTTTCTTT
TRBJ2-7 . . TRBV15 CATSSGSAAYEQYF TGTGCCACCAGCAGTGGGAGCGCCGCCTACGAGCAGTACTTC
TRBJ2-3 TRBD2 . TRBV10-2 CASSLTSGTDTQYF TGCGCCAGCAGCCTCACTAGCGGCACAGATACGCAGTATTTT
TRBJ2-1 TRBD1 . TRBV27 CASSFSAGGRPNEQFF TGTGCCAGCAGTTTCTCCGCAGGGGGTCGCCCCAATGAGCAGTTCTTC
TRBJ2-7 . . TRBV4-1 CASSQQESLPGYEQYF TGCGCCAGCAGCCAGCAAGAGTCCTTGCCCGGTTACGAGCAGTACTTC
TRBJ2-3 . . TRBV5-1 CASSLFFPGTDTQYF TGCGCCAGCAGCTTGTTCTTCCCGGGCACAGATACGCAGTATTTT
TRBJ2-1 TRBD2 once TRBV7-7 CASSFERGDEQFF TGTGCTAGCAGCTTTGAGCGGGGGGATGAGCAGTTCTTC
TRBJ1-1 TRBD1 . TRBV10-3 CAIRLQGANTEAFF TGTGCCATCAGACTACAGGGGGCTAACACTGAAGCTTTCTTT
TRBJ2-1 . few TRBV27 CASSLVTAYNEQFF TGTGCCAGCAGTTTAGTCACAGCTTACAATGAGCAGTTCTTC
TRBJ1-4 . . TRBV19 CASMPIGQGTEKLFF TGTGCCAGTATGCCGATAGGGCAGGGGACCGAAAAACTGTTTTTT
TRBJ1-3 TRBD1 . TRBV7-4 CASSSGQGGSSGNTIYF TGTGCCAGCAGCTCAGGACAGGGGGGATCCTCTGGAAACACCATATATTTT
TRBJ2-1 TRBD2 . TRBV7-9 CASSSPATSVFEQFF TGTGCCAGCAGCTCCCCCGCGACTAGCGTTTTTGAGCAGTTCTTC
TRBJ2-7 TRBD1 . TRBV18 CASSPGTGNEQYF TGTGCCAGCTCACCAGGGACAGGGAACGAGCAGTACTTC
TRBJ1-1 . . TRBV19 CASSIEAGENTEAFF TGTGCCAGTAGTATAGAGGCCGGGGAGAACACTGAAGCTTTCTTT
TRBJ1-1 . once TRBV2 CASRLDPGRTEAFF TGTGCCAGCAGATTGGACCCCGGGAGAACTGAAGCTTTCTTT
TRBJ1-2 TRBD1 once TRBV10-2 CASAAGTDYGYTF TGCGCCAGCGCGGCCGGGACAGACTATGGCTACACCTTC
TRBJ1-3 TRBD1 few TRBV7-9 CASSPPGQGFSGNTIYF TGTGCCAGCAGCCCACCGGGACAGGGCTTCTCTGGAAACACCATATATTTT
TRBJ2-2 . . TRBV7-3 CASSSSQGNTGELFF TGTGCCAGCAGCTCGTCTCAGGGTAACACCGGGGAGCTGTTTTTT
TRBJ1-3 TRBD1 . TRBV30 CAWMTGASGNTIYF TGTGCCTGGATGACAGGGGCCTCTGGAAACACCATATATTTT
TRBJ2-1 . . TRBV5-1 CASSSIAASYNEQFF TGCGCCAGCAGCTCTATAGCAGCCTCCTACAATGAGCAGTTCTTC
TRBJ2-5 . . TRBV6-6 CASSSWQRETQYF TGTGCCAGCAGTTCTTGGCAGCGAGAGACCCAGTACTTC